This T cell receptor (beta chain) comes out of a study of CD8 T cells in ankylosing spondylitis. With 4 bases removed from V and 3 bases from J, the gap between germline ends came to 13 bases. This CDR3 is built from 15 residues. Germline V gene sequence: CDR1 SGHVS, CDR2 FQNEAQ. This clonotype has ten or more counts. By quantitative 5'-RACE with molecular barcodes, the TCR beta libraries were made. TCRdb re-derived calls from the 5' RACE reads in MiXCR, one entry per CDR3 protein. Among some 87,000 distinct CDR3 sequences listed, about 9.1% were seen once. The material sequenced was blood, either unsorted or a sorted T cell fraction (not recorded which). The source of this sequence is a male donor with ankylosing spondylitis or in good health (not recorded which). The chain has TRBV7-8 and TRBJ1-5; possibly TRBD1 for D (5 bases). The CDR3 spells CASSSIGGINQPQHF. The CDR3 DNA reads TGTGCCAGCAGCTCCATCGGGGGTATCAATCAGCCCCAGCATTTT.